The T cell receptor (beta chain) described here comes from a study of metastatic and nonmetastatic thyroid tumors. For the study at large: Repertoire comparisons spanned blood and tumor or nodule tissue from malignant and benign thyroid patients.

Thyroid surgery was performed in patients who had received no treatment beforehand. The sample holds many counts of this clone. What it binds is unknown. General study findings and limits: In both blood and tumor samples, TCR beta diversity was reported significantly higher for malignant than benign nodules.

In the original workflow: A classifier for distant metastasis in papillary thyroid cancer was constructed using CDR3 differences observed across clinicopathological groups. TCRdb called clones again from the PCR reads with MiXCR. The authors' filters were not applied to this entry. In the table there are around 15,000 clones, roughly 12% of which are singletons. Sequenced material: blood. This TCR was sampled from a female donor with papillary thyroid cancer or a benign thyroid nodule (not recorded which). Some clones in this sample may be carry-over from other donors' samples.

For the CDR3, the DNA is TGTGCCATCAGTCCCAGCACAGATACGCAGTATTTT. Residues: CAISPSTDTQYF. The chain joins TRBV10-3 to TRBJ2-3; D ambiguous. Germline V gene sequence: CDR1 ENHRY, CDR2 SYGVKD. The V gene lost 5 bases and the J gene lost 0 bases, with 3 bases spanning the gap. The CDR3 covers 12 residues.